The 32 T cell receptor beta chains reported below all come from one sample, sequenced in a study of response to subunit inactivated influenza vaccine. MiXCR, applied by TCRdb to the RT-PCR reads, yields one record per CDR3 protein. In the table there are 200,000 to 250,000 distinct CDR3 sequences, 9.5% to 15% of which are singletons. This specimen was non-naive T cells sorted from PBMCs, taken 14 to 15 days before vaccination. The receptor set was obtained from a man in his forties or fifties who received an inactivated influenza vaccine.

This clonotype was counted only a few times. V gene TRBV20-1 combines with J gene TRBJ2-1; the D is unclear. Germline lookup yields CDR1 DFQATT and CDR2 SNEGSKA (reference sequence). This CDR3 has 15 amino acids. The V end lost 5 bases, the J end lost 5 bases, and 19 bases lay between the germline ends. The CDR3 loop is CSASTLAGVHNEQFF. Here the CDR3 DNA reads TGCAGTGCTTCGACCTTAGCTGGGGTCCACAATGAGCAGTTCTTC.

The chain carries TRBV9 and TRBJ2-1; D may be TRBD2 (6 bases). The CDR3 contains 16 residues. Germline loops: CDR1 SGDLS, CDR2 YYNGEE. Trimming took off 5 bases at V and 4 bases at J, with 19 bases between the two ends. The CDR3 sequence: CASSAGLATRYNEQFF. CDR3 DNA: TGTGCCAGCAGTGCGGGGTTGGCTACGCGTTACAATGAGCAGTTCTTC.

The chain carries TRBV12-3 or TRBV12-4 and TRBJ2-3; 13 nucleotides line up with TRBD2. CDR3 size: 16 residues. The trim removed 3 bases at V and 6 bases at J, leaving 6 bases unmatched. The CDR3 bases are TGTGCCAGCAGTTTCGGACTAGCGGGAGCGTCCGATACGCAGTATTTT. This gives the protein CASSFGLAGASDTQYF.

This clonotype was observed a handful of times. J is TRBJ2-1 and V is TRBV20-1; D unresolved. The germline V gene encodes CDR1 DFQATT and CDR2 SNEGSKA (reference sequence). The CDR3 extends over 14 amino acids. The V end lost 1 base, the J end lost 3 bases, and 10 bases lay between the germline ends. The CDR3 spells CSARARQNYNEQFF. Here the CDR3 DNA reads TGCAGTGCTAGAGCCAGGCAAAACTACAATGAGCAGTTCTTC.

This chain joins TRBV5-1 and TRBJ2-3, with D perhaps TRBD1 or TRBD2 (5 bases each). Trimming pared 5 bases from V and 0 bases from J, leaving 19 bases between. CDR3 size: 17 residues. The germline V gene encodes CDR1 SGHRS and CDR2 YFSETQ. CDR3 sequence reads: CASRTGTRLSSTDTQYF. For the CDR3, the DNA is TGCGCCAGCAGGACCGGGACCCGACTGTCTAGCACAGATACGCAGTATTTT.

This clonotype was seen a handful of times. The rearrangement uses TRBV5-1 and TRBJ2-1, with D possibly being TRBD2 (7 bases). Germline values: CDR1 SGHRS, CDR2 YFSETQ. CDR3 length: 17 amino acids. V lost 0 bases to trimming and J lost 7 bases, with 20 bases between them. The CDR3 reads CASSLAGGGSQKNEQFF. The CDR3 DNA sequence: TGCGCCAGCAGCTTGGCCGGGGGCGGGAGTCAGAAAAATGAGCAGTTCTTC.

The chain carries TRBV20-1 and TRBJ2-7; D may be TRBD1 (5 bases). CDR3 length equals 13 residues. V lost 4 bases to trimming and J lost 2 bases, with 12 bases between them. Germline V CDR1 and CDR2: DFQATT, SNEGSKA (reference sequence). CDR3 region: CSAKSDSPYEQYF. CDR3 nucleotides: TGCAGTGCTAAGTCCGACAGTCCCTACGAGCAGTACTTC.

This clonotype occurred many times. This chain uses TRBV10-3 with TRBJ2-3; a possible D gene is TRBD1 (6 bases). CDR3 size: 13 residues. Germline assignment: CDR1 ENHRY and CDR2 SYGVKD. V shed 4 bases and J shed 12 bases, with 17 bases lying between them. CDR3 residues: CAISADSSSAQYF. The CDR3 nucleotides are TGTGCCATCAGTGCGGACAGTTCCTCTGCCCAGTATTTT.

The V and J genes are TRBV11-3 and TRBJ2-7; D tentatively reads TRBD1 or TRBD2 (7 bases each). The CDR3 length is 14 residues. The germline gives CDR1 SGHNT, CDR2 YENEEA. Trimming pared 5 bases from V and 6 bases from J, leaving 17 bases between. This chain's CDR3 is CASSGDSGILEQYF. The CDR3 bases are TGTGCCAGCAGCGGGGACAGCGGGATCCTCGAGCAGTACTTC.

This clonotype has a count of ten or more. This chain links TRBV6-5 with TRBJ2-3; D might be TRBD1 (5 bases). The V end was cut by 3 bases, the J end by 5 bases, with 12 bases between. CDR3 length: 14 amino acids. Germline-derived CDR1 and CDR2 are MNHEY and SVGAGI. The CDR3 protein is CASSYLLGRDTQYF. CDR3 bases: TGTGCCAGCAGTTATCTACTGGGGCGAGATACGCAGTATTTT.

This clonotype has only a few counts. The J gene is TRBJ2-7, the V gene TRBV20-1, with 13 bases fitting TRBD2. Germline V gene data show CDR1 as DFQATT and CDR2 as SNEGSKA (reference sequence). The ends lost 4 bases at V and 6 bases at J; junction bases unmatched: 18. The CDR3 covers 18 residues. The CDR3 DNA reads TGCAGTGCTACCCCCCCACTAGCGGGGGGGCATGGTCTTGGCGAGCAGTACTTC. Translated, it gives CSATPPLAGGHGLGEQYF.

This clonotype was observed a handful of times. The chain carries TRBV5-6 and TRBJ2-7; unclear D gene. With 4 bases removed from V and 2 bases from J, the gap between germline ends came to 13 bases. The CDR3 contains 14 residues. Germline loops: CDR1 SGHDT, CDR2 YYEEEE. CDR3: CASSTPGRTYEQYF. The CDR3 region has the DNA TGTGCCAGCAGCACCCCGGGTCGCACCTACGAGCAGTACTTC.

The chain recombines TRBV6-1 with TRBJ2-1; possibly TRBD1 for D (6 bases). V lost 7 bases to trimming and J lost 0 bases, with 13 bases between them. The CDR3 consists of 15 residues. CDR1 is MNHNS, CDR2 SASEGT, per germline. The CDR3 DNA reads TGTGCCAGCAATAACAGGGTTACCTCCTACAATGAGCAGTTCTTC. Translating gives CASNNRVTSYNEQFF.

The table lists this clonotype with many counts. In nucleotides, the CDR3 is TGTGCCAGCAGTCCGATAGCGGGAGGCTCCTACAATGAGCAGTTCTTC. Its translation: CASSPIAGGSYNEQFF. The chain is built from TRBV28 and TRBJ2-1; 10 positions agree with TRBD2. V was clipped by 5 bases and J by 0 bases; unmatched bases: 4. This CDR3 region has 16 residues. Germline-derived CDR1 and CDR2 are MDHEN and SYDVKM.

This clonotype turned up a few times. V is TRBV7-2 and J is TRBJ1-6, with D possibly matching TRBD1 (5 bases). The CDR3 covers 16 residues. V lost 5 bases to trimming and J lost 2 bases, with 13 bases between them. Germline V gene sequence: CDR1 SGHTA, CDR2 FQGNSA. This CDR3 is CASSLTTGAYNSPLHF. Here the CDR3 DNA reads TGTGCCAGCAGCCTAACAACGGGGGCCTATAATTCACCCCTCCACTTT.

V and J are TRBV5-4 and TRBJ2-6, with D possibly matching TRBD1 (6 bases). Between the trimmed V and J ends, which lost 1 base and 3 bases, there was a span of 14 bases. CDR3 size: 17 residues. Germline V gives CDR1 SGHNT, CDR2 YYREEE (reference sequence). This CDR3 reads CASSLMSGVVGANVLTF. The CDR3 coding sequence is TGTGCCAGCAGCTTGATGTCAGGGGTCGTTGGGGCCAACGTCCTGACTTTC.

The chain carries TRBV7-2 and TRBJ2-4, with 10 bases matching TRBD2. The CDR3 is made up of 16 amino acids. Looked up from germline, CDR1 is SGHTA and CDR2 is FQGNSA. After removal of 0 bases from V and 5 bases from J, the junction contained 4 bases not matched to a gene. The chain's CDR3 is CASSLAQRGGQNIQYF. In nucleotides, the CDR3 is TGTGCCAGCAGCTTAGCACAGCGGGGGGGACAAAACATTCAGTACTTC.

This clonotype was observed a handful of times. The chain joins TRBV28 to TRBJ2-2; 9 bases agree with TRBD1. The trim removed 5 bases at V and 3 bases at J, leaving 7 bases unmatched. This CDR3 is built from 16 residues. Germline assignment: CDR1 MDHEN and CDR2 SYDVKM. CDR3 in DNA: TGTGCCAGCAGTGTCCCACAGGGGGCGGACACCGGGGAGCTGTTTTTT. Translation: CASSVPQGADTGELFF.

The chain employs TRBV20-1 and TRBJ2-7, with D perhaps matching TRBD1 or TRBD2 (5 bases each). There are 14 residues in the CDR3. The V and J ends lost 0 bases and 4 bases respectively, with 13 bases between them. Looked up from germline, CDR1 is DFQATT and CDR2 is SNEGSKA (reference sequence). The CDR3 protein is CSARDLVEGYEQYF. CDR3 in DNA: TGCAGTGCTAGAGATCTCGTCGAGGGGTACGAGCAGTACTTC.

V usage is TRBV5-1 and J usage is TRBJ2-6, with 8 nucleotides matching TRBD1. CDR3 length: 16 amino acids. Germline trimming cut 8 bases from V and 1 base from J; bases unmatched to any gene: 8. Germline-derived CDR1 and CDR2 are SGHRS and YFSETQ. CDR3 nucleotides: TGCGCCAGACTCCAGGACAGGGAGTCTGGGGCCAACGTCCTGACTTTC. Protein: CARLQDRESGANVLTF.

The CDR3 DNA is TGTGCCAGCAGTGAGGGGACACCCCCTGAAGCTTTCTTT. This encodes CASSEGTPPEAFF. The rearrangement uses TRBV2 and TRBJ1-1, with D perhaps TRBD1 (6 bases). Germline V gene sequence: CDR1 SNHLY, CDR2 FYNNEI. The CDR3 extends over 13 amino acids. Trimming pared 3 bases from V and 6 bases from J, leaving 11 bases between.

The chain couples TRBV18 to TRBJ1-2, with D perhaps TRBD1 (5 bases). The germline CDR1 and CDR2 sequences are KGHSH and LQKENI. The CDR3 spans 14 residues. The V end was cut by 3 bases, the J end by 5 bases, with 13 bases between. Here the CDR3 DNA reads TGTGCCAGCTCACCGGGGGAGATCCGGTATGGCTACACCTTC. Its translation: CASSPGEIRYGYTF. Based on the CDR3 plus reference TRBV18 and TRBJ1-2, the full variable domain is NAGVMQNPRHLVRRRGQEARLRCSPMKGHSHVYWYRQLPEEGLKFMVYLQKENIIDESGMPKERFSAEFPKEGPSILRIQQVVRGDSAAYFCASSPGEIRYGYTFGSGTRLTVV.

This chain uses TRBV5-1 with TRBJ2-7; the match to TRBD2 covers 12 bases. Germline V gene sequence: CDR1 SGHRS, CDR2 YFSETQ. V dropped 4 bases and J dropped 2; count of bases not matched to a gene: 1. The length of the CDR3 is 14 residues. The CDR3 DNA reads as TGCGCCAGCAGCCCTAGCGGGAGGGCCTACGAGCAGTACTTC. It is translated as CASSPSGRAYEQYF.

The genes are TRBV6-4 and TRBJ1-2, with a possible D match to TRBD1 (5 bases). The germline V gene encodes CDR1 MRHNA and CDR2 SNTAGT. CDR3 length: 14 amino acids. V lost 7 bases to trimming and J lost 4 bases, with 16 bases between them. The CDR3 is CASTPEAGSYGYTF. CDR3 in DNA: TGTGCCAGCACCCCCGAGGCAGGGAGCTATGGCTACACCTTC.

This clonotype was recorded many times. The V and J genes are TRBV5-1 and TRBJ2-7, with D possibly called TRBD1 or TRBD2 (5 bases each). The CDR3 totals 12 residues. The V end lost 5 bases, the J end lost 1 base, and 7 bases lay between the germline ends. Germline values: CDR1 SGHRS, CDR2 YFSETQ. CDR3 nucleotides: TGCGCCAGCAGGGGGGATTCCTACGAGCAGTACTTC. Encoded protein: CASRGDSYEQYF.

As concerns this clonotype: Just one base apart from a much larger clone, this may be a read error. The V and J genes are TRBV29-1 and TRBJ1-5; TRBD1 might be the D (5 bases). This CDR3 has 12 residues. Germline V gene sequence: CDR1 SQVTM, CDR2 ANQGSEA. For the CDR3, the DNA is TGCAGCGTTAGCGACGGCACGGGGCCCCAGCGTTTT. Its translation is CSVSDGTGPQRF.

CDR3 in DNA: TGTGCCAGCAGCTTGCTTTCTAGCGAATTCATCACCTACGAGCAGTACTTC. Encoded protein: CASSLLSSEFITYEQYF. The chain carries TRBV11-2 and TRBJ2-7, with D perhaps TRBD2 (6 bases). Germline lookup yields CDR1 SGHAT and CDR2 FQNNGV. The CDR3 is made up of 17 amino acids. Trimming stripped 3 bases from V and 2 bases from J, with 20 bases between.

CDR3 in amino acids: CASSQEAPGRETQYF. Written as DNA, the CDR3 is TGCGCCAGCAGCCAAGAGGCTCCGGGGCGGGAGACCCAGTACTTC. The V and J genes are TRBV4-1 and TRBJ2-5, with D possibly being TRBD1 or TRBD2 (5 bases each). The CDR3 sequence is 15 residues long. Per the germline V gene, CDR1 is MGHRA and CDR2 is YSYEKL. V lost 0 bases and J 5 bases, leaving 13 bases between the germline ends.

The chain recombines TRBV24-1 with TRBJ2-5; D gene uncertain. Germline CDR1 reads KGHDR; CDR2 reads SFDVKD. Trimming stripped 3 bases from V and 3 bases from J, with 4 bases between. The length of the CDR3 is 12 residues. This chain's CDR3 is CATSDVKETQYF. In DNA, the CDR3 is TGTGCCACCAGTGATGTTAAAGAGACCCAGTACTTC.

This clonotype was found a few times. The chain has TRBV10-3 and TRBJ2-2; D might be TRBD1 or TRBD2, each matching 5 bases. This CDR3 is 13 amino acids long. The V end was cut by 6 bases, the J end by 11 bases, with 16 bases between. CDR1 is ENHRY, CDR2 SYGVKD, per germline. CDR3: CAISSGWESELFF. The CDR3 DNA reads as TGTGCCATCAGCTCAGGGTGGGAGTCAGAGCTGTTTTTT.

The rearrangement uses TRBV5-1 and TRBJ1-2; D gene unclear. The germline V gene has CDR1 SGHRS and CDR2 YFSETQ. The CDR3 is made up of 13 amino acids. Trimming pared 0 bases from V and 6 bases from J, leaving 9 bases between. The CDR3 protein is CASSLGTTNGYTF. Written as DNA, the CDR3 is TGCGCCAGCAGCTTGGGAACAACCAATGGCTACACCTTC.

The CDR3: CASSPRGGLGAGEQYF. The CDR3 coding sequence is TGTGCCAGCAGCCCGAGGGGCGGTCTGGGGGCGGGTGAGCAGTACTTC. The chain combines TRBV11-2 with TRBJ2-7, with D maybe TRBD1 (6 bases). Germline V gives CDR1 SGHAT, CDR2 FQNNGV. The V end was cut by 5 bases, the J end by 7 bases, with 24 bases between. CDR3 length equals 16 residues.